These T cell receptor beta chains were read from a single sample in a study of post-analysis software for immune sequencing data. A single record per CDR3 protein comes from TCRdb applying MiXCR to the PCR reads. The profile shows almost 700,000 distinct CDR3 sequences, approximately 59% of them singletons. Material: blood. The receptors here all came from a girl aged 2 to 9 with multiple sclerosis. Each CDR3 is given without its conserved first and last residue.

CDR3 | J | V | length
ASSLVVAGGTYEQY | TRBJ2-7 | TRBV13 | 14
ASSIVGSRDNEQF | TRBJ2-1 | TRBV19 | 13
ASLNPQGLLNIQY | TRBJ2-4 | TRBV2 | 13
ASSLLWDRPHEQY | TRBJ2-7 | TRBV28 | 13
ASSLGDRGQAARNEQF | TRBJ2-1 | TRBV11-2 | 16
ASSQGTTTRETQY | . | TRBV4-3 | 13
AISETLAGHNEQF | TRBJ2-1 | TRBV10-3 | 13
ASSFKGLPNYGYT | TRBJ1-2 | TRBV6-7 | 13
ASSYSWAAETQY | TRBJ2-5 | TRBV6-5 | 12
ASSQRPTGQGAADTQY | TRBJ2-3 | TRBV4-3 | 16
ASSLVAGGRQETQY | TRBJ2-5 | TRBV7-2 | 14
SARGDREAYEQY | . | TRBV20-1 | 12
ASSDAGGGSGANVLT | TRBJ2-6 | TRBV25-1 | 15
ASSLGTSGIDTQY | TRBJ2-3 | TRBV7-9 | 13
ASSRRLTGTGLSEQY | TRBJ2-7 | TRBV7-2 | 15
ASSEQTEVSYEQY | TRBJ2-7 | TRBV6-1 | 13
ASSQWLAVSYNEQF | TRBJ2-1 | TRBV3-1 | 14
ASSLGGSLKY | TRBJ2-5 | TRBV12-3/TRBV12-4 | 10
ASGIMTDYYGYT | TRBJ1-2 | TRBV5-6 | 12
ASTHRGLDNEQF | TRBJ2-1 | TRBV12-3/TRBV12-4 | 12
ASSLRQGPGYEQY | TRBJ2-7 | TRBV5-1 | 13
SVAEAGGPNEQF | TRBJ2-1 | TRBV29-1 | 12